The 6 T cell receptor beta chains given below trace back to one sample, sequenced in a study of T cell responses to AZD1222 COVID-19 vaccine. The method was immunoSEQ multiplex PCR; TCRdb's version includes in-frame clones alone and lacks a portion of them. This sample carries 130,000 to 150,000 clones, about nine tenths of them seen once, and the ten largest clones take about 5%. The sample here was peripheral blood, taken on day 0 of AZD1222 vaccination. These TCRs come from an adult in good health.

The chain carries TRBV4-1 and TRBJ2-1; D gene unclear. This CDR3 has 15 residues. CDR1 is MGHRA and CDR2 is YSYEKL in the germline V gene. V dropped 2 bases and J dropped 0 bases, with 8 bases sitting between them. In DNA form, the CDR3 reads TGCGCCAGCAGCCAATATCCGAGCTCCTACAATGAGCAGTTCTTC. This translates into CASSQYPSSYNEQFF.

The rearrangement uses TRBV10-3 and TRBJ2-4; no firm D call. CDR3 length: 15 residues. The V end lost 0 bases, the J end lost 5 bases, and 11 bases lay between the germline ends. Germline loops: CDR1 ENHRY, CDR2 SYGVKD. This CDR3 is CAISESQAVQNIQYF. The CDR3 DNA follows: TGTGCCATCAGTGAGTCGCAGGCCGTTCAAAACATTCAGTACTTC.

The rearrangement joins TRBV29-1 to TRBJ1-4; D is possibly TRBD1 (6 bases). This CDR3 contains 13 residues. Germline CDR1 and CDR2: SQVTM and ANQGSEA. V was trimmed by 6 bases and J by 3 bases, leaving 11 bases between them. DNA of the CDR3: TGCAGCGTCCGAGGACAGCCTAATGAAAAACTGTTTTTT. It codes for CSVRGQPNEKLFF.

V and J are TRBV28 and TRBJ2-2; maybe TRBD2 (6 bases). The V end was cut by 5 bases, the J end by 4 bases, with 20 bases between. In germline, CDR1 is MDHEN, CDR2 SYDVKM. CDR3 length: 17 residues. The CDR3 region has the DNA TGTGCCAGCAGTATCCGGGGGAGGCAGCGGAGCACCGGGGAGCTGTTTTTT. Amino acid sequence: CASSIRGRQRSTGELFF.

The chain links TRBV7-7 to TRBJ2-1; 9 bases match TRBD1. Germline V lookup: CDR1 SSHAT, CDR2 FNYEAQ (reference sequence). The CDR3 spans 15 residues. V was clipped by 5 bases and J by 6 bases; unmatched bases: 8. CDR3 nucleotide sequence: TGTGCCAGCAGCCCGGGACAGGGTGTTGGCAATGAGCAGTTCTTC. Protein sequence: CASSPGQGVGNEQFF.

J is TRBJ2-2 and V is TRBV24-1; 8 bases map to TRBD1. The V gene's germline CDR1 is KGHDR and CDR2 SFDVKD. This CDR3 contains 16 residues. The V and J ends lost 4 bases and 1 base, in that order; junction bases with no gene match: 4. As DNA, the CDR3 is TGTGCCACCAGTGACCCCGGGACAGGGAACACCGGGGAGCTGTTTTTT. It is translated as CATSDPGTGNTGELFF.